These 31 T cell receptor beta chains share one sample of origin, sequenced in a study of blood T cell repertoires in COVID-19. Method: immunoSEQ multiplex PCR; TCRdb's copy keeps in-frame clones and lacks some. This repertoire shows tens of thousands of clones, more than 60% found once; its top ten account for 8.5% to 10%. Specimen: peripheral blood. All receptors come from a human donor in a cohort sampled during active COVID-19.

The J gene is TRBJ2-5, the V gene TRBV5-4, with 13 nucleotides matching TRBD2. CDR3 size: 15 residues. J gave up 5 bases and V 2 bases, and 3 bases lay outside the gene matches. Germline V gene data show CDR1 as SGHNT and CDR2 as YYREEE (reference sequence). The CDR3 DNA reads TGTGCCAGCAGCTTCGGGACTAGCGGGGTTGAGACCCAGTACTTC. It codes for CASSFGTSGVETQYF. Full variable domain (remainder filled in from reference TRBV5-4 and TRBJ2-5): ETGVTQSPTHLIKTRGQQVTLRCSSQSGHNTVSWYQQALGQGPQFIFQYYREEENGRGNFPPRFSGLQFPNYSSELNVNALELDDSALYLCASSFGTSGVETQYFGPGTRLLVL.

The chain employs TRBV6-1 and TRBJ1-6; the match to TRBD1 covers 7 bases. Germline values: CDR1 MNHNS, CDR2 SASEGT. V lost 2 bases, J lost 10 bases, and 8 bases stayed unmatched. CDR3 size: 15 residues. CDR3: CASSEWDRGASPLHF. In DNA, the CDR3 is TGTGCCAGCAGTGAATGGGACAGAGGGGCATCACCCCTCCACTTT.

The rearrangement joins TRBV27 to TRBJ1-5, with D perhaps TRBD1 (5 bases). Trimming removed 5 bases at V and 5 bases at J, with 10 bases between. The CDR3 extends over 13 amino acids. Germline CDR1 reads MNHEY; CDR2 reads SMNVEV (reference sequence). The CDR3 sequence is CASSGHLHQPQHF. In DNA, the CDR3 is TGTGCCAGCAGTGGACACCTCCATCAGCCCCAGCATTTT.

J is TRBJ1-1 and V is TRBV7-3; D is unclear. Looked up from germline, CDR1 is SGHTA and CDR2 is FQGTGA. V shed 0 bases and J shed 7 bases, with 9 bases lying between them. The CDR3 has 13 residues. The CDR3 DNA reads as TGTGCCAGCAGCTTAACGTTTGCAGGTGAAGCTTTCTTT. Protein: CASSLTFAGEAFF.

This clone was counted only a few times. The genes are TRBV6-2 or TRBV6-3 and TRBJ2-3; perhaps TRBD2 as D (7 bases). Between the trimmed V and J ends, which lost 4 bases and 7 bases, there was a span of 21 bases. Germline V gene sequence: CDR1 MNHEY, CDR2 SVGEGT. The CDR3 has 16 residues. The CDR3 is CASSSPSTRGGNTQYF. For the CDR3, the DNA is TGTGCCAGCAGTTCGCCCTCGACGAGGGGGGGAAATACGCAGTATTTT.

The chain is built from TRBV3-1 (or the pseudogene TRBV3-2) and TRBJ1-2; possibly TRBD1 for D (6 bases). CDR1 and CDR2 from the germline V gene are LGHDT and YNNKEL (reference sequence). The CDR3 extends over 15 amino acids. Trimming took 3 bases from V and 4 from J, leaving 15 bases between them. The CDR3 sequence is CASSQMYQGFYGYTF. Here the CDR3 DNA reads TGTGCCAGCAGCCAGATGTACCAGGGGTTCTATGGCTACACCTTC.

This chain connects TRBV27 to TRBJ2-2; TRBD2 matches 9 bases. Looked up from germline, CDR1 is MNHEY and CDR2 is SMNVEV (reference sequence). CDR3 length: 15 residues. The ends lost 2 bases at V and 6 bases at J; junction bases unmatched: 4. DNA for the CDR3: TGTGCCAGCAGTTTAGTAGCGGGGGCCCCCGGGGAGCTGTTTTTT. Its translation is CASSLVAGAPGELFF.

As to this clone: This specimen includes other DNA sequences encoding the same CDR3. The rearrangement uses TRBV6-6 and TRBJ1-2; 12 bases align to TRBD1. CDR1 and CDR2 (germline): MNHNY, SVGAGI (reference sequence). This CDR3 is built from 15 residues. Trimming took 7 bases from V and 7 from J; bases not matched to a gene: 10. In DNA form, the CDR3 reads TGTGCCAGCATAGGGGGACAGGGGGCGCGGCGTGGCTACACCTTC. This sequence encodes CASIGGQGARRGYTF.

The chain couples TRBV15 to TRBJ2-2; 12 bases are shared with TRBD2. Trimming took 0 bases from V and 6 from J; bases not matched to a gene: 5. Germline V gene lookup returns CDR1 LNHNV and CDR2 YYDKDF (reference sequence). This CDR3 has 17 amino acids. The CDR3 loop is CATSREASSGGAGELFF. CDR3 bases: TGTGCCACCAGCAGAGAGGCGTCTAGCGGGGGGGCCGGGGAGCTGTTTTTT.

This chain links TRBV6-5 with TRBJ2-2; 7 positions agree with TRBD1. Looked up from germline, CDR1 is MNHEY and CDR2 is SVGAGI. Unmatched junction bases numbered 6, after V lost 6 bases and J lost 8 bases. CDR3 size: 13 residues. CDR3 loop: CASSADRAGELFF. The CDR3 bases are TGTGCCAGCAGCGCTGACAGGGCTGGGGAGCTGTTTTTT.

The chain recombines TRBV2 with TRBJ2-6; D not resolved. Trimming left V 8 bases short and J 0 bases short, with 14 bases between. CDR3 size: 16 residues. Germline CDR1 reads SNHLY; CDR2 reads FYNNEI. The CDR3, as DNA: TGTGCCAGCGTGAGAGACATACCCTCTGGGGCCAACGTCCTGACTTTC. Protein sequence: CASVRDIPSGANVLTF. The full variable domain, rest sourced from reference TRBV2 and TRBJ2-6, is EPEVTQTPSHQVTQMGQEVILRCVPISNHLYFYWYRQILGQKVEFLVSFYNNEISEKSEIFDDQFSVERPDGSNFTLKIRSTKLEDSAMYFCASVRDIPSGANVLTFGAGSRLTVL.

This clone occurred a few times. In DNA, the CDR3 is TGTGCCAGCAGTTACGATGGGACAGCAAACTATGGCTACACCTTC. Encoded protein: CASSYDGTANYGYTF. This chain joins TRBV6-5 and TRBJ1-2, with TRBD1 matching 7 bases. This CDR3 has 15 amino acids. Germline trimming cut 2 bases from V and 2 bases from J; bases unmatched to any gene: 5. CDR1 MNHEY and CDR2 SVGAGI come from the germline V gene.

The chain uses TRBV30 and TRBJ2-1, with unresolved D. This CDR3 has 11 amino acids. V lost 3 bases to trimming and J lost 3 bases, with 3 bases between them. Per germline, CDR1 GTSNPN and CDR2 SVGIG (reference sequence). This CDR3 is CAWRSYNEQFF. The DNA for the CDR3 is TGTGCCTGGAGGAGCTACAATGAGCAGTTCTTC.

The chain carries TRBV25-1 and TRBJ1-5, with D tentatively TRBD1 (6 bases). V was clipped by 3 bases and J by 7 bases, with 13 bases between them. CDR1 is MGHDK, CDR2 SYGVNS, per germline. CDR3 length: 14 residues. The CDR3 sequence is CASSDMDSRQPQHF. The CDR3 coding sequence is TGTGCCAGCAGTGATATGGACAGTAGGCAGCCCCAGCATTTT.

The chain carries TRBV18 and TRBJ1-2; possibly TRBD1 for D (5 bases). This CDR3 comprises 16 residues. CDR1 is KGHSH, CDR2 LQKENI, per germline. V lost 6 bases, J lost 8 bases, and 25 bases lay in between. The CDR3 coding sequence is TGTGCCAGCTCCCAAAACCGCGGGACCGGGGAAGGAGGCTACACCTTC. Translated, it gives CASSQNRGTGEGGYTF.

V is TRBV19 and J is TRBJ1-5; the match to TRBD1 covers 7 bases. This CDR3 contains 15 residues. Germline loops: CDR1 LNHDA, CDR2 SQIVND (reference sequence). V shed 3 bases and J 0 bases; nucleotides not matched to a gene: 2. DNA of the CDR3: TGTGCCAGTAGTATCCACAGGGGTAGCAATCAGCCCCAGCATTTT. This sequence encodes CASSIHRGSNQPQHF.

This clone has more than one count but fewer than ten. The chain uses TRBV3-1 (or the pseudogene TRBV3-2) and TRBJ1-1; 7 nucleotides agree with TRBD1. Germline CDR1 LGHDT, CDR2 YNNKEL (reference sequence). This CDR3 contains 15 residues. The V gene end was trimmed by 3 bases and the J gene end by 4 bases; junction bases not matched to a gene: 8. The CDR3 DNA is TGTGCCAGCAGCCAGTCAGACAGGGTCGGCACTGAAGCTTTCTTT. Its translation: CASSQSDRVGTEAFF.

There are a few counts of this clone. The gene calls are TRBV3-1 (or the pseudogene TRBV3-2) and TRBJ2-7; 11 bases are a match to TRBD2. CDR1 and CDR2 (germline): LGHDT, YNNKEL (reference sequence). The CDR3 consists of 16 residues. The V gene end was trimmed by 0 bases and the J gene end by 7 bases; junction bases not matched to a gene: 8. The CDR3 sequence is CASSQDRGLAAREQYF. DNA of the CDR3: TGTGCCAGCAGCCAAGATAGGGGACTAGCGGCGAGAGAGCAGTACTTC.

The CDR3 DNA follows: TGTGCCAGCAGTTACTCGCACAGGGGAGCTGGAAACACCATATATTTT. Its translation: CASSYSHRGAGNTIYF. The rearrangement joins TRBV6-5 to TRBJ1-3; 7 nucleotides align to TRBD1. Trimming took 0 bases from V and 2 from J; bases not matched to a gene: 4. Per germline, CDR1 MNHEY and CDR2 SVGAGI. The CDR3 length is 16 residues.

CDR3 in amino acids: CASSLGLAGATRETQYF. CDR3 bases: TGTGCCAGCAGCTTAGGTCTAGCGGGGGCCACGAGAGAGACCCAGTACTTC. This chain joins TRBV7-7 and TRBJ2-5, with 10 positions matching TRBD2. Germline V gene data show CDR1 as SSHAT and CDR2 as FNYEAQ (reference sequence). V gave up 1 base and J gave up 4 bases; unmatched junction bases: 9. The CDR3 totals 17 residues.

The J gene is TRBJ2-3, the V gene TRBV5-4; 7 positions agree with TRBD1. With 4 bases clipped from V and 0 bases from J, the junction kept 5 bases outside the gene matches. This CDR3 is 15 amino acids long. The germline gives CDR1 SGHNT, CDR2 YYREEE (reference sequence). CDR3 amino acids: CASSALQGSTDTQYF. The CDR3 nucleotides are TGTGCCAGCAGCGCATTACAGGGGAGCACAGATACGCAGTATTTT. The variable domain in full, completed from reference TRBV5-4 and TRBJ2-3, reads ETGVTQSPTHLIKTRGQQVTLRCSSQSGHNTVSWYQQALGQGPQFIFQYYREEENGRGNFPPRFSGLQFPNYSSELNVNALELDDSALYLCASSALQGSTDTQYFGPGTRLTVL.

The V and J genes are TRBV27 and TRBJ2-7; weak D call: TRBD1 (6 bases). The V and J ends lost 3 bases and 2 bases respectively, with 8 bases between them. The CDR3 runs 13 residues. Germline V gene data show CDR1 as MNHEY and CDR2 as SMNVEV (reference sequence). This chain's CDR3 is CASSLQGPYEQYF. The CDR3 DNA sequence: TGTGCCAGCAGTTTGCAGGGGCCCTACGAGCAGTACTTC.

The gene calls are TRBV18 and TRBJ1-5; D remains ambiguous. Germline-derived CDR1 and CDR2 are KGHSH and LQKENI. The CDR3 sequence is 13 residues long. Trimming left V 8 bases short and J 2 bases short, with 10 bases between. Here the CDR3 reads CASASGGNQPQHF. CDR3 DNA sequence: TGTGCCAGCGCGTCCGGGGGCAATCAGCCCCAGCATTTT.

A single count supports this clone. DNA of the CDR3: TGTGCCAGCAGCCCCCACCTAGTCGGGGGAGATACGCAGTATTTT. Translated, it gives CASSPHLVGGDTQYF. This chain links TRBV13 with TRBJ2-3, with a possible D match to TRBD2 (6 bases). Germline CDR1 PRHDT, CDR2 FYEKMQ (reference sequence). The CDR3 has 15 residues. Trimming took off 5 bases at V and 5 bases at J, with 17 bases between the two ends.

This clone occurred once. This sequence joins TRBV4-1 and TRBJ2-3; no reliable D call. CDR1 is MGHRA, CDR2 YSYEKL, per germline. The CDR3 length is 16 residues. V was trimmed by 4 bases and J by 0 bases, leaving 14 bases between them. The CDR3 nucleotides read TGCGCCAGCAGCCGTCGGCCCTCGACTAGCACAGATACGCAGTATTTT. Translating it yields CASSRRPSTSTDTQYF.

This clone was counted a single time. This CDR3 reads CSARLQREQYF. The CDR3 coding sequence is TGCAGTGCTCGACTGCAGCGGGAGCAGTACTTC. The chain links TRBV20-1 to TRBJ2-7, with D possibly TRBD2 on 5 matching bases. The length of the CDR3 is 11 residues. V was cut by 5 bases and J by 7 bases, with 12 bases left in between. Per the germline V gene, CDR1 is DFQATT and CDR2 is SNEGSKA (reference sequence).

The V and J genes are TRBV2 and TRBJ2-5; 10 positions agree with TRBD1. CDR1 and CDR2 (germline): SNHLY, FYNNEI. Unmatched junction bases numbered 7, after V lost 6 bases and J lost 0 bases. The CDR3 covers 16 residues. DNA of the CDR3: TGTGCCAGCAGGCGTCCGGGACAGGGGTACCAAGAGACCCAGTACTTC. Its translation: CASRRPGQGYQETQYF.

CDR3 sequence: CASSPSDRGDSPLHF. The CDR3 bases are TGTGCCAGCAGCCCATCGGACAGGGGTGATTCACCCCTCCACTTT. The V and J genes are TRBV7-9 and TRBJ1-6; 9 bases align to TRBD1. Trimming cost V 5 bases and J 8 bases; bases outside gene matches: 7. Germline V gene data show CDR1 as SEHNR and CDR2 as FQNEAQ (reference sequence). This CDR3 region has 15 residues.

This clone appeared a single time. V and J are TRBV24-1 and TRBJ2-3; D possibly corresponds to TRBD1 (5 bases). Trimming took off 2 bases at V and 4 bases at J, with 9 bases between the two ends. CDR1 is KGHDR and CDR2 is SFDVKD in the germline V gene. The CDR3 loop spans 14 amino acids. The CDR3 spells CATSDSRAADTQYF. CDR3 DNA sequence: TGTGCCACCAGTGATTCCAGGGCTGCAGATACGCAGTATTTT.

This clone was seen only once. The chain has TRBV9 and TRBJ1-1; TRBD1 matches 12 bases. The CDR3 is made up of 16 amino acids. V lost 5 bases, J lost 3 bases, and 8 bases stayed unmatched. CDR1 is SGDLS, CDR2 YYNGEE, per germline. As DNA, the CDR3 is TGTGCCAGCAGGGTGGGGACAGGGGGCGCAGACACTGAAGCTTTCTTT. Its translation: CASRVGTGGADTEAFF. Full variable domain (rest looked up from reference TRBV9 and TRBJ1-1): DSGVTQTPKHLITATGQRVTLRCSPRSGDLSVYWYQQSLDQGLQFLIQYYNGEERAKGNILERFSAQQFPDLHSELNLSSLELGDSALYFCASRVGTGGADTEAFFGQGTRLTVV.

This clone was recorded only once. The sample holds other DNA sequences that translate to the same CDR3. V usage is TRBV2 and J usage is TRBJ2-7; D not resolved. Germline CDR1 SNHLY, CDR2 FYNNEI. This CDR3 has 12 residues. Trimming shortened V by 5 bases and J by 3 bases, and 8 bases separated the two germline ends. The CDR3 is CASSQSNYEQYF. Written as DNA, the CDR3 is TGTGCCAGCAGTCAGTCGAACTACGAGCAGTACTTC.